One T cell receptor (beta chain) is described in this entry. The same CDR3 arises from other DNA sequences in this sample as well. Naive CD8 isolation took CD45RO-negative cells positively selected for CCR7 and excluded terminally differentiated effector memory CD45RA+ cells. Clones were read by immunoSEQ multiplex PCR, and TCRdb kept only the in-frame ones, dropping some. The table has more than 2 million clones, just under 95% seen once. V was shortened by 2 bases and J by 1 base, with 6 bases between the two germline ends. Germline CDR1 is SGHRS and CDR2 is YFSETQ. The CDR3 is made up of 13 amino acids. These data originate in a study of shared clonotypes between healthy human individuals.

The origin of this receptor is a man younger than 35 in good health. The sequenced sample was naive CD8+ T cells sorted from blood. The rearrangement joins TRBV5-1 to TRBJ1-1; unclear D gene. The CDR3 bases are TGCGCCAGCAGCTTCGGCGCGAACACTGAAGCTTTCTTT. It is translated as CASSFGANTEAFF.